This T cell receptor (beta chain) was sequenced during a study of blood T cell repertoires in COVID-19. Study overall: In each case, the material was cDNA or gDNA derived from T cells, B-cell-depleted T cells, or PBMCs.

The V segment lost 5 bases and the J segment 3 bases; nucleotides outside the gene matches: 5. The CDR3 is 15 residues long. Germline V CDR1 and CDR2: SGHAT, FQNNGV. Assay used: immunoSEQ multiplex PCR; TCRdb lists only in-frame clones, some missing. The table includes about 68,000 clones, nearly 90% detected once. The TCR was taken from a woman in her 50s with COVID-19, enrolled during active disease. The V call is TRBV11-2, the J call TRBJ2-7; 12 nucleotides match TRBD1. The sequenced sample was peripheral blood. This chain's CDR3 is CASSAGTGGRYEQYF. DNA of the CDR3: TGTGCCAGCAGCGCCGGGACAGGGGGCCGCTACGAGCAGTACTTC. The whole variable domain, filled in from reference TRBV11-2 and TRBJ2-7, reads EAGVAQSPRYKIIEKRQSVAFWCNPISGHATLYWYQQILGQGPKLLIQFQNNGVVDDSQLPKDRFSAERLKGVDSTLKIQPAKLEDSAVYLCASSAGTGGRYEQYFGPGTRLTVT.